This T cell receptor beta chain was sequenced for a study of T cells in Graves' hyperthyroidism and ophthalmopathy. Study-level information: The authors collected peripheral blood at initial diagnosis, before any treatment. General study findings and limits: Blood also contained most expanded thyroid clonotypes above 0.001.

The source material, RNA transcripts, was used to amplify TCR beta CDR3 regions. An initial round of RT-PCR targeting the TCR CDR3 relied on the HTBI primer set. TCRdb independently ran MiXCR on the multiplex PCR reads; one entry per CDR3 protein. The table shows a few hundred thousand distinct CDR3 sequences, with 19% occurring only once. This clonotype was seen ten or more times. Its antigen remains unidentified. Deletions cut 4 bases from V and 0 bases from J, with 9 bases between. Germline-derived CDR1 and CDR2 are SGHDN and FVKESK. This CDR3 has 14 residues. Uncontrolled infection, other autoimmune disease, pregnancy or lactation excluded patients.

The chain joins TRBV14 to TRBJ1-1, with unresolved D. The TCR was taken from a woman younger than 30 with Graves' hyperthyroidism. The material sequenced was blood. The DNA of the CDR3 is TGTGCCAGCAGCCGGGGAGCGATGAACACTGAAGCTTTCTTT. This codes for CASSRGAMNTEAFF.